This TCR beta chain was sequenced during a study of cytotoxic CD8 clonotypes in ibrutinib-treated CLL. Study information: Recorded responses included around 24 partial and 2 complete; following median approximately 5.5 years, approximately 14 stayed remitted and roughly 12 progressed.

The CDR3 has 15 amino acids. Germline loops: CDR1 LGHNA, CDR2 YSLEER. Trimming shortened V by 1 base and J by 5 bases, and 13 bases separated the two germline ends. Repertoires were generated with immunoSEQ multiplex PCR, while TCRdb's copy carries only in-frame clones and drops some. Here the sample spans some 130,000 clones, 76% being singletons. The chain carries TRBV4-3 and TRBJ2-3, with D possibly being TRBD1 (6 bases). Sequencing used PBMCs, obtained after 24 months of ibrutinib treatment. The clonotype comes from a human donor with chronic lymphocytic leukemia. This CDR3 is CASSQGDTQIDTQYF. The CDR3 region has the DNA TGCGCCAGCAGCCAAGGGGACACCCAGATAGATACGCAGTATTTT.